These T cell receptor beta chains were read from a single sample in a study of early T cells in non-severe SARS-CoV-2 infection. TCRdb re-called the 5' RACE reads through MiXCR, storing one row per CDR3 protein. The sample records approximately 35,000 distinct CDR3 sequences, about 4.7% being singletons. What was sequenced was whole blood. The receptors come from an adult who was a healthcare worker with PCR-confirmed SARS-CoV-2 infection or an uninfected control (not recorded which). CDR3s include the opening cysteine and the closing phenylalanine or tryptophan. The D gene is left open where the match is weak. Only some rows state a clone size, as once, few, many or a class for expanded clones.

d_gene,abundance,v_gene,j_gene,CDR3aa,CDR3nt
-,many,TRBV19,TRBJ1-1,CASSAALVTEAFF,TGTGCCAGTAGTGCCGCCCTAGTTACTGAAGCTTTCTTT
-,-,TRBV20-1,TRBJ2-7,CSASPLDRLYEQYF,TGCAGTGCTAGTCCACTTGACAGGTTGTACGAGCAGTACTTC
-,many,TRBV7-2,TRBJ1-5,CASSLAHSNQPQHF,TGTGCCAGCAGCTTAGCACATAGCAATCAGCCCCAGCATTTT
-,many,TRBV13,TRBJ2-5,CASSRLGSQETQYF,TGTGCCAGCAGCCGACTGGGATCTCAAGAGACCCAGTACTTC
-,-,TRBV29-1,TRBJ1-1,CSVASSNTEAFF,TGCAGCGTTGCCTCCTCGAACACTGAAGCTTTCTTT
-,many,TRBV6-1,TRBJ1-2,CASSEDRRTNYGYTF,TGTGCCAGCAGTGAAGACAGGAGAACGAACTATGGCTACACCTTC
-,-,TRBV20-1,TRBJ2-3,CSARTPGRETDTQYF,TGCAGTGCTAGAACCCCGGGCAGGGAAACAGATACGCAGTATTTT
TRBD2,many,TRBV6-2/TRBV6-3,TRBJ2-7,CASSHRGREFYEQYF,TGTGCCAGCAGTCACCGGGGGAGGGAATTTTACGAGCAGTACTTC
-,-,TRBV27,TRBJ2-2,CTSSLSRASNTGELFF,TGTACCAGCAGTTTAAGCAGGGCTTCTAACACCGGGGAGCTGTTTTTT
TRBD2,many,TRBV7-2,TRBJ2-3,CASSLVTLAGGPSTHTDTQYF,TGTGCCAGCAGCTTAGTGACTCTAGCGGGGGGGCCTTCCACACACACAGATACGCAGTATTTT
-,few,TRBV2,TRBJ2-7,CASSAIRVPYEQYF,TGTGCCAGCAGTGCGATAAGGGTGCCCTACGAGCAGTACTTC
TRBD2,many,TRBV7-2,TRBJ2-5,CASSLVGTTKETQYF,TGTGCCAGCAGCTTAGTAGGGACTACTAAAGAGACCCAGTACTTC
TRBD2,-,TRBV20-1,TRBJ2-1,CSARVSGGASEQFF,TGCAGTGCTAGAGTTAGCGGGGGGGCCAGTGAGCAGTTCTTC
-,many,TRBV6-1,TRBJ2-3,CASNLAADTQYF,TGTGCCAGCAACCTAGCCGCAGATACGCAGTATTTT
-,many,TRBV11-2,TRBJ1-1,CASSRGRNTEAFF,TGTGCCAGCAGCCGCGGACGGAACACTGAAGCTTTCTTT
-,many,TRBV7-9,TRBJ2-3,CASSWIARSDTQYF,TGTGCCAGCAGCTGGATCGCCCGTTCAGATACGCAGTATTTT
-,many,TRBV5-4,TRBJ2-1,CASSLAGPGEQFF,TGTGCCAGCAGCTTGGCAGGGCCCGGTGAGCAGTTCTTC
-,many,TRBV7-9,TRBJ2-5,CASSFLTETQYF,TGTGCCAGCAGCTTTCTTACCGAGACCCAGTACTTC
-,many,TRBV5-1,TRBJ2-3,CASSFGQHTDTQYF,TGCGCCAGCAGCTTTGGCCAGCACACAGATACGCAGTATTTT
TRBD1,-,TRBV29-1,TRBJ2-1,CSVDRDRSYNEQFF,TGCAGCGTGGACAGGGATCGCTCCTACAATGAGCAGTTCTTC
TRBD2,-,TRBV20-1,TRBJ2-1,CSASDSGGSNNEQFF,TGCAGTGCTAGTGATAGCGGGGGGTCGAACAATGAGCAGTTCTTC
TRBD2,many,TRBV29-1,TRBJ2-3,CSVRAGASTDTQYF,TGCAGCGTTAGAGCGGGGGCCTCCACAGATACGCAGTATTTT
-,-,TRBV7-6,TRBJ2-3,CASSALLGDTDTQYF,TGTGCCAGCAGCGCCTTACTAGGGGACACAGATACGCAGTATTTT
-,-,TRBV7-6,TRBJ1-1,CASSLDLAENTEAFF,TGTGCCAGCAGCTTAGATTTGGCAGAGAACACTGAAGCTTTCTTT
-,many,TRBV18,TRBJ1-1,CASSPSDDTEAFF,TGTGCCAGCTCACCATCGGATGACACTGAAGCTTTCTTT
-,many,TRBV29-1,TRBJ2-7,CSVDLPGSPSYEQYF,TGCAGCGTTGACCTTCCCGGGAGCCCGTCCTACGAGCAGTACTTC
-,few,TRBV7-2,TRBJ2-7,CASSLVGGGGHMTYEQYF,TGTGCCAGCAGCTTAGTCGGAGGAGGGGGGCACATGACCTACGAGCAGTACTTC
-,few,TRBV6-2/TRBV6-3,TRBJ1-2,CASSYGPGYTF,TGTGCCAGCAGTTACGGGCCGGGCTACACCTTC
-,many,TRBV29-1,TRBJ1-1,CSVGGTQDTEAFF,TGCAGCGTCGGGGGGACGCAGGACACTGAAGCTTTCTTT